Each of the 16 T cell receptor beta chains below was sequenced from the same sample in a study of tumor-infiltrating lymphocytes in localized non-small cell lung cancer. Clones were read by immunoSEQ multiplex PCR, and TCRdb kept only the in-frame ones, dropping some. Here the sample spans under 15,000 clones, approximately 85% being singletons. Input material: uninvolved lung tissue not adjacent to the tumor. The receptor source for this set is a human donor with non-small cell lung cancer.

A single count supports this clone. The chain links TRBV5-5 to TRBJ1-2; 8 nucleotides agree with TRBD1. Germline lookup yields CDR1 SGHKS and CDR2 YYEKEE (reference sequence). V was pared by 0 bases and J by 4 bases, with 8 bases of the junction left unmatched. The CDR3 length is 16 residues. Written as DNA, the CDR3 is TGTGCCAGCAGCTTGGCGTTCGGACAGGGCACCTATGGCTACACCTTC. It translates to CASSLAFGQGTYGYTF.

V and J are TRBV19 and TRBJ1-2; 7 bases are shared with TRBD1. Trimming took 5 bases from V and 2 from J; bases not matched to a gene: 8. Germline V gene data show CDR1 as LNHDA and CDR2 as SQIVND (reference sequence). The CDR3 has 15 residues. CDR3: CASSATGEANYGYTF. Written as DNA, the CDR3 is TGTGCCAGTAGTGCAACAGGGGAGGCGAACTATGGCTACACCTTC.

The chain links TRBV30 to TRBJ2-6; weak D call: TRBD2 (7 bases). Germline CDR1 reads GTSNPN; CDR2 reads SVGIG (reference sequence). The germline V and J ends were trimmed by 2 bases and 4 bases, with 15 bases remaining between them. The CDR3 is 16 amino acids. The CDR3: CAWSRAGAPGANVLTF. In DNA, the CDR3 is TGTGCCTGGAGTCGGGCGGGGGCGCCGGGGGCCAACGTCCTGACTTTC.

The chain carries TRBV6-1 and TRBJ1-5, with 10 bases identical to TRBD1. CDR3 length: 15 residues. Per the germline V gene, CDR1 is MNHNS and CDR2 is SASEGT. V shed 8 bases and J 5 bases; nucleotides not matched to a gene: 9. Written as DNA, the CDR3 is TGTGCCAGCCGTCCGGGACAGGGGTATGATCAGCCCCAGCATTTT. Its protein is CASRPGQGYDQPQHF.

In nucleotides, the CDR3 is TGTGCCAGCAGCCGGGGTAACGTGCAGTTCTTC. This encodes CASSRGNVQFF. The chain employs TRBV7-8 and TRBJ2-1, with a possible D match to TRBD2 (5 bases). Germline loops: CDR1 SGHVS, CDR2 FQNEAQ. V shed 5 bases and J shed 12 bases, with 11 bases lying between them. This CDR3 is 11 amino acids long.

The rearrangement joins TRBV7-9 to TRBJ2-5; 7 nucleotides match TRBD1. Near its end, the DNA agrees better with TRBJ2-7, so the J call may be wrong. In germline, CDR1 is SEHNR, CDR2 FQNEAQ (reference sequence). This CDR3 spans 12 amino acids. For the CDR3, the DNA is TGTGCCAGCAGGGAAAACAGGGGCGAGCAGTACTTC. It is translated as CASRENRGEQYF.

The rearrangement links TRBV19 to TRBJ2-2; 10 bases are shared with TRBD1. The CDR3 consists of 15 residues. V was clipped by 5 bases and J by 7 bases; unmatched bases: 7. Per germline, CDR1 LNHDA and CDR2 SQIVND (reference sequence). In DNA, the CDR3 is TGTGCCAGTAGTCTCCGACAGGGGGCAGGCGGGGAGCTGTTTTTT. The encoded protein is CASSLRQGAGGELFF.

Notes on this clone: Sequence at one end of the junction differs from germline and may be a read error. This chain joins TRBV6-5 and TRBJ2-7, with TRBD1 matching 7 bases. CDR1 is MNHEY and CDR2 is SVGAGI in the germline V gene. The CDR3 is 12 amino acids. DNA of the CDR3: TGTGCCAGCGGCATGACAGGGCTCCCCCCGAACTTC. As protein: CASGMTGLPPNF.

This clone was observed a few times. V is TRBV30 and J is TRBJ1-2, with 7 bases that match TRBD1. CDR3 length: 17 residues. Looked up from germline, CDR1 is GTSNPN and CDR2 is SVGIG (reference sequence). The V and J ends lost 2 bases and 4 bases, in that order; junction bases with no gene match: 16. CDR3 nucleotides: TGTGCCTGGAGTCCTCGGGACAGAAATCCCTCATTCTATGGCTACACCTTC. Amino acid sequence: CAWSPRDRNPSFYGYTF.

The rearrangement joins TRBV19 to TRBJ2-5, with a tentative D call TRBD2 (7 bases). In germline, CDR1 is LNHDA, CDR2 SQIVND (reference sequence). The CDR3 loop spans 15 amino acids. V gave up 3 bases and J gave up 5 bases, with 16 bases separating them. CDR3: CASSIVGGPSETQYF. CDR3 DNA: TGTGCCAGTAGTATCGTGGGGGGGCCTTCGGAGACCCAGTACTTC.

The CDR3 nucleotides are TGTGCCAGCAGGAGAGAAAGCGGTCAGCCCCAGCATTTT. Protein product: CASRRESGQPQHF. The chain uses TRBV2 and TRBJ1-5, with no clear D. This CDR3 spans 13 amino acids. The V and J ends lost 6 bases and 6 bases respectively, with 12 bases between them. CDR1 is SNHLY and CDR2 is FYNNEI in the germline V gene.

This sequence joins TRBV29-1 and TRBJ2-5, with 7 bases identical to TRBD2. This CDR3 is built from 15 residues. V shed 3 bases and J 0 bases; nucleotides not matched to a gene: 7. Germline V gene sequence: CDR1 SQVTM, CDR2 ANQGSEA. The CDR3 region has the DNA TGCAGCGTTGATGGGCTAGCGGAGAACCAAGAGACCCAGTACTTC. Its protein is CSVDGLAENQETQYF.

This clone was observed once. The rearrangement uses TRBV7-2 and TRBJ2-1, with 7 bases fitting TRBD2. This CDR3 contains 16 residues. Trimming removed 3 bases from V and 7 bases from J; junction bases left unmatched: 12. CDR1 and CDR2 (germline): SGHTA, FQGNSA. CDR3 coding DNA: TGTGCCAGCAGCTTTGTAGGCGGGAGTATAATGAATGAGCAGTTCTTC. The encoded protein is CASSFVGGSIMNEQFF.

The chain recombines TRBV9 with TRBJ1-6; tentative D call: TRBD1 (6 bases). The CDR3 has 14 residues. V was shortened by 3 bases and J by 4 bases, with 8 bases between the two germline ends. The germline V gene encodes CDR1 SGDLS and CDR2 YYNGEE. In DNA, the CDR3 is TGTGCCAGCAGCGACAGGGATTATAATTCACCCCTCCACTTT. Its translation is CASSDRDYNSPLHF.

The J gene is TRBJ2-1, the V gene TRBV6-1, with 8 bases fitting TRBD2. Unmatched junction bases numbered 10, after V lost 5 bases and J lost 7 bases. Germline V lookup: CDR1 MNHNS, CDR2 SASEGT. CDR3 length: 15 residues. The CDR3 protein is CASSLDGGARNEQFF. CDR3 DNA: TGTGCCAGCAGTCTGGACGGGGGGGCCAGGAATGAGCAGTTCTTC.

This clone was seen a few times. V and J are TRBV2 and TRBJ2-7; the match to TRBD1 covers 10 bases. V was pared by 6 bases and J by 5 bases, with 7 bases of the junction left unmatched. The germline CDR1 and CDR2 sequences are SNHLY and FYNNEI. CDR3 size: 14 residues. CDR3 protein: CASRLDRGKDEQYF. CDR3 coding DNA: TGTGCCAGCAGATTGGACAGGGGGAAGGACGAGCAGTACTTC.